Each of the 31 T cell receptor beta chains below was sequenced from the same sample in a study of OX40 agonist ivuxolimab in advanced cancers. The protocol was immunoSEQ multiplex PCR, while the TCRdb copy is restricted to in-frame clones and leaves out a portion. This table holds under 40,000 clones, about three quarters found once. Sequencing used CD4+ or CD8+ T cells sorted from blood, obtained in a trial of the OX40 agonist ivuxolimab. These receptors were taken from an adult with an advanced solid tumor such as melanoma, head and neck, liver or kidney cancer.

The rearrangement links TRBV19 to TRBJ2-3; D gene unclear. Germline-derived CDR1 and CDR2 are LNHDA and SQIVND (reference sequence). Trimming shortened V by 6 bases and J by 2 bases, and 9 bases separated the two germline ends. The CDR3 sequence is 13 residues long. CDR3: CASSRAITDTQYF. The DNA of the CDR3 is TGTGCCAGTAGCAGAGCTATCACAGATACGCAGTATTTT.

The V and J genes are TRBV14 and TRBJ2-1; 12 positions agree with TRBD2. After removal of 7 bases from V and 11 bases from J, the junction contained 6 bases not matched to a gene. The CDR3 loop spans 13 amino acids. From germline, CDR1 is SGHDN and CDR2 FVKESK. The CDR3, as DNA: TGTGCCAGCATGACTAGCGGGGGTGTAAAGCAGTTCTTC. Translation gives CASMTSGGVKQFF.

V is TRBV29-1 and J is TRBJ2-6; either TRBD1 or TRBD2 may supply D (5 bases each). Germline V CDR1 and CDR2: SQVTM, ANQGSEA. The V and J ends lost 4 bases and 0 bases respectively, with 7 bases between them. The CDR3 extends over 14 amino acids. CDR3 sequence reads: CSVAGGSGANVLTF. The CDR3 coding sequence is TGCAGCGTTGCTGGGGGCTCTGGGGCCAACGTCCTGACTTTC.

The table lists this clone with a count of one. The V call is TRBV11-2, the J call TRBJ2-7; 11 positions agree with TRBD2. The CDR3 runs 17 residues. V was pared by 3 bases and J by 0 bases, with 7 bases of the junction left unmatched. CDR1 and CDR2 from the germline V gene are SGHAT and FQNNGV. CDR3 in DNA: TGTGCCAGCAGCTTCACTAGCGGGGGCCAGAGCTCCTACGAGCAGTACTTC. This sequence encodes CASSFTSGGQSSYEQYF.

This clone has only a few counts. The rearrangement joins TRBV10-2 to TRBJ1-1; D unresolved. This CDR3 spans 14 amino acids. Deletions cut 4 bases from V and 5 bases from J, with 14 bases between. Germline V gene lookup returns CDR1 WSHSY and CDR2 SAAADI. The CDR3 nucleotides read TGCGCCAGCAGTGGCAGTTCAACGAGGACTGAAGCTTTCTTT. This gives the protein CASSGSSTRTEAFF.

The chain combines TRBV28 with TRBJ1-2; 7 bases match TRBD1. Trimming removed 4 bases from V and 8 bases from J; junction bases left unmatched: 7. Germline V gene lookup returns CDR1 MDHEN and CDR2 SYDVKM. The CDR3 has 13 amino acids. The CDR3 reads CASSSSTGRGYTF. The CDR3 region has the DNA TGTGCCAGCAGTTCCTCGACAGGGAGAGGCTACACCTTC.

CDR3 DNA sequence: TGTGCCAGTAGTATAGTTAGGGGAGGCACAGATACGCAGTATTTT. Translating gives CASSIVRGGTDTQYF. The chain carries TRBV19 and TRBJ2-3; possibly TRBD1 or TRBD2 for D (5 bases each). Germline CDR1 and CDR2: LNHDA and SQIVND (reference sequence). The CDR3 length is 15 residues. The V end was cut by 1 base, the J end by 1 base, with 9 bases between.

J is TRBJ2-1 and V is TRBV5-1, with TRBD2 identical over 13 bases. The CDR3 contains 14 residues. J was trimmed by 11 bases and V by 5 bases; bases with no gene match: 7. CDR1 is SGHRS and CDR2 is YFSETQ in the germline V gene. The CDR3 here is CASRDGTSGTKQFF. CDR3 DNA: TGCGCCAGCAGGGATGGGACTAGCGGGACCAAGCAGTTCTTC.

The chain has TRBV9 and TRBJ2-1; perhaps TRBD1 as D (5 bases). Trimming stripped 4 bases from V and 7 bases from J, with 12 bases between. The length of the CDR3 is 13 residues. The germline V gene has CDR1 SGDLS and CDR2 YYNGEE. CDR3 loop: CASSLQTVNEQFF. As DNA, the CDR3 is TGTGCCAGCAGCCTTCAGACAGTGAATGAGCAGTTCTTC.

This chain links TRBV5-1 with TRBJ2-1; 7 nucleotides match TRBD2. V was pared by 4 bases and J by 5 bases, with 6 bases of the junction left unmatched. CDR1 and CDR2 (germline): SGHRS, YFSETQ. The CDR3 sequence is 14 residues long. The CDR3 DNA reads TGCGCCAGCAGCATATCTAGCGGACACAATGAGCAGTTCTTC. As protein: CASSISSGHNEQFF. Drawing the rest from reference TRBV5-1 and TRBJ2-1, the complete variable domain is KAGVTQTPRYLIKTRGQQVTLSCSPISGHRSVSWYQQTPGQGLQFLFEYFSETQRNKGNFPGRFSGRQFSNSRSEMNVSTLELGDSALYLCASSISSGHNEQFFGPGTRLTVL.

This sequence joins TRBV28 and TRBJ1-5, with D uncertain. CDR1 and CDR2 (germline): MDHEN, SYDVKM. The length of the CDR3 is 14 residues. The ends were cut back, 2 bases at V and 3 bases at J, with 8 bases in the middle. The CDR3 here is CASSLARHNQPQHF. The CDR3 nucleotides read TGTGCCAGCAGTTTAGCCAGACACAATCAGCCCCAGCATTTT.

The chain joins TRBV28 to TRBJ2-7; D unresolved. This CDR3 is built from 13 residues. Germline-derived CDR1 and CDR2 are MDHEN and SYDVKM. V was pared by 5 bases and J by 2 bases, with 10 bases between. In DNA, the CDR3 is TGTGCCAGCAGTACCGGCACCCCCTACGAGCAGTACTTC. Its protein is CASSTGTPYEQYF.

This chain's CDR3 is CASSGTGYNEQFF. DNA of the CDR3: TGTGCCAGCAGTGGGACAGGCTACAATGAGCAGTTCTTC. The gene calls are TRBV6-4 and TRBJ2-1; 7 bases agree with TRBD1. Losses at the gene ends were 4 bases for V and 3 bases for J; bases not matched to a gene: 0. Germline V lookup: CDR1 MRHNA, CDR2 SNTAGT. The CDR3 has 13 residues.

By share of the sample, this clone is medium-sized (0.01 to 0.1%). The CDR3 DNA reads TGTGCCTGGAGTGTAACGGGACTATATGGCTACACCTTC. Translating it yields CAWSVTGLYGYTF. The chain links TRBV30 to TRBJ1-2, with D possibly TRBD1 on 5 matching bases. The V end was cut by 0 bases, the J end by 5 bases, with 10 bases between. CDR3 size: 13 residues. Per germline, CDR1 GTSNPN and CDR2 SVGIG (reference sequence).

This clone has just one count. The J gene is TRBJ2-3, the V gene TRBV15, with D possibly matching TRBD1 (5 bases). The V gene's germline CDR1 is LNHNV and CDR2 YYDKDF (reference sequence). The CDR3 length is 14 residues. Trimming took off 7 bases at V and 1 base at J, with 12 bases between the two ends. CDR3 nucleotide sequence: TGTGCCACCACCCAAGGGGCGGGCACAGATACGCAGTATTTT. It is translated as CATTQGAGTDTQYF.

This clone was picked up a small number of times. The CDR3 protein is CASSSTLFPYEQYF. The CDR3 DNA is TGTGCCAGCAGTTCTACGTTGTTCCCCTACGAGCAGTACTTC. This chain links TRBV28 with TRBJ2-7; D gene uncertain. The V gene's germline CDR1 is MDHEN and CDR2 SYDVKM. The CDR3 runs to 14 residues. V dropped 4 bases and J dropped 2 bases, with 12 bases sitting between them.

The rearrangement links TRBV30 to TRBJ1-5, with TRBD1 as a possible D gene (5 bases). Germline assignment: CDR1 GTSNPN and CDR2 SVGIG (reference sequence). The CDR3 covers 15 residues. The DNA of the CDR3 is TGTGCGGCCGCTGCGGGGGTAGATAACAATCAGCCCCAGCATTTT. Amino acid sequence: CAAAAGVDNNQPQHF.

This rearrangement joins TRBV4-1 to TRBJ2-1; a weak D match, TRBD2 (6 bases). Trimming pared 4 bases from V and 4 bases from J, leaving 8 bases between. Germline CDR1 is MGHRA and CDR2 is YSYEKL. The CDR3 has 13 residues. The CDR3 nucleotides read TGCGCCAGCAGCCCGGACTATTACAATGAGCAGTTCTTC. Translating gives CASSPDYYNEQFF.

The chain carries TRBV4-3 and TRBJ1-5; D perhaps matches TRBD1 (6 bases). CDR3 size: 15 residues. Germline V gene sequence: CDR1 LGHNA, CDR2 YSLEER. The germline V and J ends were trimmed by 3 bases and 6 bases, with 15 bases remaining between them. This CDR3 reads CASSQTRQEVQPQHF. The CDR3 nucleotides read TGCGCCAGCAGCCAGACCCGACAGGAGGTTCAGCCCCAGCATTTT.

The gene calls are TRBV4-3 and TRBJ1-2, with a weak D call TRBD1 (6 bases). The CDR3 has 14 amino acids. The germline V gene encodes CDR1 LGHNA and CDR2 YSLEER. V shed 1 base and J shed 2 bases, with 8 bases lying between them. The CDR3 nucleotides are TGCGCCAGCAGCCAAGGCGACAGGAACTATGGCTACACCTTC. Protein: CASSQGDRNYGYTF.

The rearrangement uses TRBV6-5 and TRBJ2-5; D uncertain. The CDR3 totals 13 residues. The germline V and J ends were trimmed by 11 bases and 4 bases, with 17 bases remaining between them. The V gene's germline CDR1 is MNHEY and CDR2 SVGAGI. CDR3 sequence reads: CASTGSLRETQYF. The DNA for the CDR3 is TGTGCCTCCACGGGTAGCCTCCGAGAGACCCAGTACTTC.

In its sample, this clone was seen a few times. This CDR3 reads CASSIYPEGNSYNEQFF. The DNA for the CDR3 is TGTGCCAGTAGTATTTACCCGGAGGGGAACTCCTACAATGAGCAGTTCTTC. The chain joins TRBV19 to TRBJ2-1; tentative D call: TRBD2 (6 bases). The germline V gene has CDR1 LNHDA and CDR2 SQIVND (reference sequence). V dropped 3 bases and J dropped 0 bases, with 15 bases sitting between them. The CDR3 spans 17 residues.

This clone showed up just a few times. The chain combines TRBV5-4 with TRBJ2-7; possible D gene TRBD1, 5 bases. From germline, CDR1 is SGHNT and CDR2 YYREEE (reference sequence). The CDR3 length is 15 residues. V was shortened by 0 bases and J by 1 base, with 11 bases between the two germline ends. CDR3 sequence reads: CASSLVQGFSYEQYF. CDR3 sequence (DNA): TGTGCCAGCAGCTTGGTTCAGGGTTTTTCCTACGAGCAGTACTTC.

The rearrangement uses TRBV2 and TRBJ1-2; D is uncertain. The CDR3 extends over 13 amino acids. From germline, CDR1 is SNHLY and CDR2 FYNNEI. Between the trimmed V and J ends, which lost 2 bases and 4 bases, there was a span of 8 bases. For the CDR3, the DNA is TGTGCCAGCAGTGAAAATCCAGCCTATGGCTACACCTTC. This sequence encodes CASSENPAYGYTF.

The CDR3 region has the DNA TGTGCCAGCAGCTTAGCGCCCGGAGTTGAGACCCAGTACTTC. This translates into CASSLAPGVETQYF. V gene TRBV7-2 combines with J gene TRBJ2-5; D is uncertain. CDR3 length: 14 amino acids. Trimming took off 0 bases at V and 5 bases at J, with 10 bases between the two ends. Germline V gene lookup returns CDR1 SGHTA and CDR2 FQGNSA. Filled out from reference TRBV7-2 and TRBJ2-5, the complete variable domain reads GAGVSQSPSNKVTEKGKDVELRCDPISGHTALYWYRQSLGQGLEFLIYFQGNSAPDKSGLPSDRFSAERTGGSVSTLTIQRTQQEDSAVYLCASSLAPGVETQYFGPGTRLLVL.

The rearrangement joins TRBV28 to TRBJ2-7; TRBD2 is a possible D gene (5 bases). The CDR3 has 12 amino acids. V was trimmed by 3 bases and J by 6 bases, leaving 9 bases between them. CDR1 and CDR2 (germline): MDHEN, SYDVKM. This CDR3 is CASSLRAPEQYF. The CDR3 bases are TGTGCCAGCAGTTTGAGGGCTCCCGAGCAGTACTTC.

The V call is TRBV11-2, the J call TRBJ2-3, with 7 bases aligning to TRBD2. Germline CDR1 is SGHAT and CDR2 is FQNNGV. The V gene end was trimmed by 1 base and the J gene end by 1 base; junction bases not matched to a gene: 8. The CDR3 is made up of 17 amino acids. The CDR3 region has the DNA TGTGCCAGCAGCTTAGTCATCGGCGGGAGTGGCACAGATACGCAGTATTTT. This translates into CASSLVIGGSGTDTQYF.

The chain joins TRBV7-2 to TRBJ2-7; TRBD2 might be the D (5 bases). CDR1 is SGHTA, CDR2 FQGNSA, per germline. CDR3 size: 16 residues. The V and J ends lost 1 base and 2 bases respectively, with 15 bases between them. CDR3 DNA sequence: TGTGCCAGCAGCTTAGTTGTTGTCGGGGATCCCTACGAGCAGTACTTC. Amino acids: CASSLVVVGDPYEQYF.

V is TRBV7-2 and J is TRBJ1-6, with TRBD1 matching over 11 bases. V lost 2 bases, J lost 9 bases, and 3 bases stayed unmatched. CDR1 is SGHTA and CDR2 is FQGNSA in the germline V gene. The CDR3 runs 15 residues. The DNA for the CDR3 is TGTGCCAGCAGCTTAACCGGGACAGGGGGTTCACCCCTCCACTTT. Its protein product is CASSLTGTGGSPLHF.

This chain joins TRBV28 and TRBJ2-1; 7 nucleotides align to TRBD1. CDR1 and CDR2 from the germline V gene are MDHEN and SYDVKM. This CDR3 is 14 amino acids long. After removal of 2 bases from V and 5 bases from J, the junction contained 3 bases not matched to a gene. The CDR3 sequence is CASSLKGAHNEQFF. The CDR3 region has the DNA TGTGCCAGCAGTTTAAAGGGGGCACACAATGAGCAGTTCTTC. The full variable domain, with the rest looked up from reference TRBV28 and TRBJ2-1, is DVKVTQSSRYLVKRTGEKVFLECVQDMDHENMFWYRQDPGLGLRLIYFSYDVKMKEKGDIPEGYSVSREKKERFSLILESASTNQTSMYLCASSLKGAHNEQFFGPGTRLTVL.

The J gene is TRBJ2-7, the V gene TRBV7-2; no clear D gene. Per the germline V gene, CDR1 is SGHTA and CDR2 is FQGNSA. V lost 3 bases and J 5 bases, leaving 5 bases between the germline ends. The CDR3 has 11 residues. The CDR3 DNA reads as TGTGCCAGCAGCTTTTTCAACGAGCAGTACTTC. Translation: CASSFFNEQYF.